This record concerns one TCR beta chain sequence. Its matching antigen is unknown. This sample was included in a study of regulatory dendritic cells for organ transplantation. Study-level points and caveats: Regulatory dendritic cells appeared to expand memory CD8+ clones less than mature ones. Of resting T cell subsets, memory CD8+ had the most alloreactive clonotypes. The authors noted considerable between-person heterogeneity in alloreactive memory CD8+ cells.

CFSE-labeled sorted T cells met regulatory or mature dendritic cells for around five days. Memory T cells were CD45RO+, naive were CD45RA+, sorted by FACS. TCRdb keeps only in-frame clones here, not all; method: immunoSEQ multiplex PCR. Of 20,000 or so clones listed, roughly 87% are singletons. Sequenced sample: naive CD4+ T cells from blood cultured with dendritic cells. As for subset: CD45RA+ naive T cells. The receptor was isolated from a human donor in good health.

CDR3 loop: CASSDLRPRQSNYGYTF. Written as DNA, the CDR3 is TGTGCCAGCAGTGACCTACGACCCCGACAGTCTAACTATGGCTACACCTTC. V and J are TRBV28 and TRBJ1-2; D is perhaps TRBD1 (5 bases). The germline gives CDR1 MDHEN, CDR2 SYDVKM. The CDR3 is made up of 17 amino acids. V was clipped by 5 bases and J by 0 bases, with 19 bases between them.